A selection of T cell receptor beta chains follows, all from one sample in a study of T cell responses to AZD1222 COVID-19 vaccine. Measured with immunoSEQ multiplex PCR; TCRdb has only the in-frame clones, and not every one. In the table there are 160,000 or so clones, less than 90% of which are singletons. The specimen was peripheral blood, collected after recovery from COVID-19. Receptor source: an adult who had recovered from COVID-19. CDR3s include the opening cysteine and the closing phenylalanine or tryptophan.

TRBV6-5	CAIAGTSGYEQFF
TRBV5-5	CASSLLGYSNQPQHF
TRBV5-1	CASSLNFVDEQFF
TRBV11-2	CASSPVLAGPHEQYF
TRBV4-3	CASSQDPRGAVDTQYF
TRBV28	CASSRSTGGRGYTF
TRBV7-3	CASSLNPTDTQYF
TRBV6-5	CASSTGTAYQETQYF
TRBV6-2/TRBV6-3	CASSLQGPGFSYNEQFF
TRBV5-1	CASSSGASYNEQFF
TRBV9	CASSVYEGPNTEAFF
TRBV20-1	CSASPDNYGYTF
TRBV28	CASSPSRPEQYF
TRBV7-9	CASSETHEQYF
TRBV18	CASSPGPERSYGYTF
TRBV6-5	CASTPVSNQPQHF
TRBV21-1	CASTADEAFWFF